Following are 10 T cell receptor beta chains from one sample sequenced in a study of OX40 agonist ivuxolimab in advanced cancers. Measured with immunoSEQ multiplex PCR; TCRdb has only the in-frame clones, and not every one. The data contain fewer than 85,000 clones, 70% to 90% of them singletons. The sequencing here drew on CD4+ or CD8+ T cells sorted from blood, taken in a trial of the OX40 agonist ivuxolimab. The receptors here all came from an adult with an advanced solid tumor such as melanoma, head and neck, liver or kidney cancer.

As for this clone: This sample includes further DNA sequences coding for the same CDR3. The chain recombines TRBV18 with TRBJ2-1; TRBD2 matches at 13 bases. The CDR3 spans 15 residues. Trimming at V came to 3 bases and at J to 6 bases, leaving 2 bases not matched to a gene. Per the germline V gene, CDR1 is KGHSH and CDR2 is LQKENI. Written as DNA, the CDR3 is TGTGCCAGCTCACCGAGGACTAGCGGGGGCAATGAGCAGTTCTTC. This translates into CASSPRTSGGNEQFF.

In DNA form, the CDR3 reads TGTGCCAGCAGCTTAGATGTGGGGGCGGACGCTTTCTTT. Protein: CASSLDVGADAFF. The chain is built from TRBV7-9 and TRBJ1-1; D may be TRBD1 (6 bases). CDR1 SEHNR and CDR2 FQNEAQ come from the germline V gene (reference sequence). V was shortened by 1 base and J by 11 bases, with 14 bases between the two germline ends. The CDR3 consists of 13 residues.

The chain joins TRBV6-1 to TRBJ2-7; 13 bases map to TRBD2. From germline, CDR1 is MNHNS and CDR2 SASEGT. The CDR3 length is 14 residues. The ends lost 5 bases at V and 4 bases at J; junction bases unmatched: 2. This CDR3 is CASSWTSGSYEQYF. The CDR3 bases are TGTGCCAGCAGTTGGACTAGCGGGAGTTACGAGCAGTACTTC.

The chain is built from TRBV19 and TRBJ2-2; TRBD1 is a possible D gene (5 bases). The CDR3 loop spans 13 amino acids. The germline V gene encodes CDR1 LNHDA and CDR2 SQIVND (reference sequence). V lost 7 bases and J 1 base, leaving 7 bases between the germline ends. CDR3 protein: CASMGQNTGELFF. Written as DNA, the CDR3 is TGTGCCAGTATGGGGCAGAACACCGGGGAGCTGTTTTTT.

The V gene is TRBV11-2, the J gene TRBJ2-1, with 13 bases identical to TRBD2. Losses at the gene ends were 5 bases for V and 9 bases for J; bases not matched to a gene: 10. The CDR3 runs 16 residues. Looked up from germline, CDR1 is SGHAT and CDR2 is FQNNGV. The CDR3 protein is CASSTGLAGTWGEQFF. The DNA of the CDR3 is TGTGCCAGCAGCACGGGACTAGCGGGGACCTGGGGTGAGCAGTTCTTC.

The V and J genes are TRBV6-1 and TRBJ1-1; 8 positions match TRBD1. V trimming: 4 bases; J trimming: 3 bases; junction bases outside the gene matches: 4. CDR3 length: 14 amino acids. CDR1 is MNHNS and CDR2 is SASEGT in the germline V gene. The CDR3 sequence is CASSVTGGHTEAFF. The CDR3 DNA reads as TGTGCCAGCAGTGTTACAGGGGGTCACACTGAAGCTTTCTTT.

A word on this clone: Additional DNA sequences in this sample encode the identical CDR3. The gene calls are TRBV5-1 and TRBJ2-2; D may be TRBD2 (5 bases). CDR3 size: 14 residues. CDR1 and CDR2 from the germline V gene are SGHRS and YFSETQ. CDR3 protein: CASAVRENTGELFF. The CDR3 coding sequence is TGCGCTAGCGCCGTACGGGAGAACACCGGGGAGCTGTTTTTT.

The chain employs TRBV2 and TRBJ1-5; 7 bases are a match to TRBD1. The CDR3 is made up of 15 amino acids. J lost 0 bases, V lost 6 bases, and 5 bases had no gene match. Per the germline V gene, CDR1 is SNHLY and CDR2 is FYNNEI. The CDR3 here is CASRGQTYSNQPQHF. The DNA of the CDR3 is TGTGCCAGCAGGGGACAGACGTATAGCAATCAGCCCCAGCATTTT.

The chain employs TRBV6-6 and TRBJ2-3; D gene ambiguous. Germline V lookup: CDR1 MNHNY, CDR2 SVGAGI (reference sequence). The V end was cut by 7 bases, the J end by 3 bases, with 11 bases between. CDR3 length: 13 residues. The DNA for the CDR3 is TGTGCCAGCACTCCTATGGGGACAGATACGCAGTATTTT. Encoded protein: CASTPMGTDTQYF.

The chain combines TRBV18 with TRBJ1-2; unclear D gene. Trimming removed 6 bases from V and 13 bases from J, with 21 bases in between. Looked up from germline, CDR1 is KGHSH and CDR2 is LQKENI. The CDR3 runs to 13 residues. CDR3 nucleotide sequence: TGTGCCAGCTCGCCAAACCATAAGACCCAACCCACCTTC. Its translation: CASSPNHKTQPTF.